A selection of T cell receptor beta chains follows, all from one sample in a study of cytomegalovirus exposure and HLA in healthy donors. Sequenced by immunoSEQ multiplex PCR; TCRdb stores in-frame clones only, minus some. Of more than 95,000 clones listed, about 80% are singletons. The sample consisted of PBMCs. Source of these receptors: a young woman in good health and CMV-seropositive. CDR3s include the opening cysteine and the closing phenylalanine or tryptophan. D genes are given only for firm matches. Where a row states a size, it is once, few, many or the class of an expanded clone; other rows omit it.

V gene	D gene	clone size	J gene	CDR3 DNA	CDR3 protein
TRBV2	-	-	TRBJ1-1	TGTGCCAGCAGCGAGACCCTCCGGGGAGCTTTCTTT	CASSETLRGAFF
TRBV6-1	TRBD1	-	TRBJ2-5	TGTGCCAGCAGTGGACAGGGGGCGCCTGGGGAGACCCAGTACTTC	CASSGQGAPGETQYF
TRBV13	TRBD2	-	TRBJ2-1	TGTGCCAGCAGCTTAATGACTAGCGGGAGTCGAGAGCAGTTCTTC	CASSLMTSGSREQFF
TRBV6-5	TRBD1	-	TRBJ2-7	TGTGCCAGCACTTACAGGGGCGAGCAGTACTTC	CASTYRGEQYF
TRBV12-5	TRBD2	few	TRBJ2-1	TGTGCTAGTGGGGGCATCGGGACTAGCGGGAGGAATGAGCAGTTCTTC	CASGGIGTSGRNEQFF
TRBV28	TRBD2	-	TRBJ2-7	TGTGCCAGCAGTCTTGCTAGCGGACCTAAGGGGACGCAGTACTTC	CASSLASGPKGTQYF
TRBV13	TRBD2	once	TRBJ2-3	TGTGCCAGCAGCTCCCGGACGACTAGCGGGGTCACAGATACGCAGTATTTT	CASSSRTTSGVTDTQYF
TRBV25-1	-	-	TRBJ2-2	TGTGCCAGCAGTGCCCCACTTGGGGAGCTGTTTTTT	CASSAPLGELFF
TRBV5-1	-	-	TRBJ2-1	TGCGCCAGCAGCCCGGGGGACAGAGCCTACAATGAGCAGTTCTTC	CASSPGDRAYNEQFF
TRBV7-9	-	-	TRBJ2-3	TGTGCCAGCAGCCCCTACCACACAGATACGCAGTATTTT	CASSPYHTDTQYF
TRBV6-1	-	-	TRBJ1-3	TGTGCCAGCACCCAAGAGGGTTTCTCTGGAAACACCATATATTTT	CASTQEGFSGNTIYF
TRBV5-4	-	few	TRBJ2-3	TGTGCCAGCAGCTTTGGGGGGGCCGGAGATACGCAGTATTTT	CASSFGGAGDTQYF
TRBV10-3	TRBD2	-	TRBJ2-7	TGTGCCATCAGAGGGACTAGCGGGTCCAGCTCCTACGAGCAGTACTTC	CAIRGTSGSSSYEQYF
TRBV29-1	TRBD2	-	TRBJ2-1	TGCAGCGTGGGGACTAGCGGGGACTACAATGAGCAGTTCTTC	CSVGTSGDYNEQFF
TRBV5-1	TRBD1	-	TRBJ2-1	TGCGCCAGCAGCGTTGGGACAGGGGGCCCTGAGCAGTTCTTC	CASSVGTGGPEQFF
TRBV11-3	TRBD2	few	TRBJ2-1	TGTGCCAGCAGCGAAGGACTAGCGGGGTACAATGAGCAGTTCTTC	CASSEGLAGYNEQFF
TRBV25-1	-	once	TRBJ2-4	TGTGCCAGCAGTGAAACAGTTCTAGCCAAAAACATTCAGTACTTC	CASSETVLAKNIQYF
TRBV5-1	-	-	TRBJ2-7	TGCGCCAGCAGCGCAGGGGAGGGGAGCTACGAGCAGTACTTC	CASSAGEGSYEQYF
TRBV4-1	TRBD2	-	TRBJ2-2	TGCGCCAGCAGCCAACTAGCGGGGGTTAACACCGGGGAGCTGTTTTTT	CASSQLAGVNTGELFF
TRBV10-2	TRBD1	-	TRBJ1-2	TGCGCCATAGGACAGGGGGACTATGGCTACACCTTC	CAIGQGDYGYTF
TRBV4-2	-	-	TRBJ2-1	TGTGCCAGCAGCGGGGGCGTAGTAGCGGGCTCCTACAATGAGCAGTTCTTC	CASSGGVVAGSYNEQFF
TRBV2	TRBD1	-	TRBJ2-4	TGTGCCACCACAGGGGAGGCCAAAAACATTCAGTACTTC	CATTGEAKNIQYF
TRBV6-1	-	few	TRBJ1-3	TGTGCCAGCAGTGATCCCAGGGCGACGGGTAACACCATATATTTT	CASSDPRATGNTIYF
TRBV9	-	-	TRBJ1-2	TGTGCCAGCAGCTACCAGGGGAACTATGGCTACACCTTC	CASSYQGNYGYTF
TRBV6-5	TRBD1	-	TRBJ1-2	TGTGCCAGCATGGGGACAGGGGGCGGCTACACCTTC	CASMGTGGGYTF
TRBV7-9	TRBD1	-	TRBJ2-7	TGTGCCAGCAGCGTTACAGGGGGCGCCGTCAACGAGCAGTACTTC	CASSVTGGAVNEQYF
TRBV28	-	-	TRBJ2-3	TGTGCCAGCAGTCCGGCTGTCCAGGGGCTGGGCACAGATACGCAGTATTTT	CASSPAVQGLGTDTQYF
TRBV5-1	TRBD2	-	TRBJ2-7	TGCGCCAGCAGCTTAATAGCGGGAGGGGCCTACGAGCAGTACTTC	CASSLIAGGAYEQYF
TRBV11-3	TRBD2	-	TRBJ2-1	TGTGCCAGCAGGGACCTAGCGGTCGGCGAGCAGTTCTTC	CASRDLAVGEQFF
TRBV15	-	-	TRBJ1-5	TGTGCCACCAGCAGAGATCAGGGCCCTGGGCGACCCCAGCATTTT	CATSRDQGPGRPQHF
TRBV13	-	-	TRBJ1-1	TGTGCCAGCAGCTTAGTGGGACAGAACACTGAAGCTTTCTTT	CASSLVGQNTEAFF
TRBV15	-	-	TRBJ2-2	TGTGCCACCAGAGGCAGGGTGAACGGGGAGCTGTTTTTT	CATRGRVNGELFF
TRBV7-2	TRBD2	-	TRBJ2-1	TGTGCCAGCAGCATATTAGCGGGGACAACCTACAATGAGCAGTTCTTC	CASSILAGTTYNEQFF
TRBV15	TRBD2	few	TRBJ2-7	TGTGCCACCAGCAGACTAGCGGACTACGAGCAGTACTTC	CATSRLADYEQYF
TRBV6-4	TRBD2	-	TRBJ2-3	TGTGCCAGCAGTAGCGGCGGGAGAGAGGTGGATACGCAGTATTTT	CASSSGGREVDTQYF
TRBV5-4	-	few	TRBJ2-1	TGTGCCAGCAGCTTGGGGCAGGGGATATACAATGAGCAGTTCTTC	CASSLGQGIYNEQFF
TRBV6-5	-	few	TRBJ1-1	TGTGCCAGCACCAGTAGCGGGGGGACTGAAGCTTTCTTT	CASTSSGGTEAFF
TRBV5-1	-	-	TRBJ2-7	TGCGCCAGCAGCTTGGATTATGGGGACTCTTACGAGCAGTACTTC	CASSLDYGDSYEQYF
TRBV23-1	-	-	TRBJ2-1	TGCGCCAGCAGTCAATCGGGCCCCCTAAGGTTCCATGAGCAGTTCTTC	CASSQSGPLRFHEQFF
TRBV29-1	-	-	TRBJ1-4	TGCAGCGTTGCAGCCGCGTGGGGGCAGAATGAAAAACTGTTTTTT	CSVAAAWGQNEKLFF
TRBV5-1	-	-	TRBJ2-1	TGCGCCAGCAGCTTGATAGCGGCGGTGGCTAGCGAATACAATGAGCAGTTCTTC	CASSLIAAVASEYNEQFF
TRBV27	TRBD1	-	TRBJ1-4	TGTGCCAGCCGGCCCGGACAGGGTGCTCTAGAAAAACTGTTTTTT	CASRPGQGALEKLFF
TRBV18	TRBD2	-	TRBJ2-7	TGTGCCAGCTCACCTCCGGGACTAGCGGGAGAGCAGTACTTC	CASSPPGLAGEQYF
TRBV28	TRBD2	-	TRBJ2-7	TGTGCCAGCAGCAATCTAGCGGGAAGCTCCTACGAGCAGTACTTC	CASSNLAGSSYEQYF
TRBV19	-	-	TRBJ1-2	TGTGCCAGTACCAGGCATAACTATGGCTACACCTTC	CASTRHNYGYTF
TRBV9	-	-	TRBJ2-7	TGTGCCAGCAGCGTAGACCAGATGGTGCAGTACTTC	CASSVDQMVQYF
TRBV28	TRBD1	few	TRBJ1-2	TGTGCCAGCAGTCTCCCCGACAGGGGGCTAGTCGGCTACACCTTC	CASSLPDRGLVGYTF
TRBV29-1	-	-	TRBJ2-3	TGCAGCGTTGACGTGGAGGGGACAGATACGCAGTATTTT	CSVDVEGTDTQYF
TRBV18	-	-	TRBJ2-1	TGTGCCAGCTCACCAGCTCTGGTTGCGGTGGATGAGCAGTTCTTC	CASSPALVAVDEQFF
TRBV10-3	-	-	TRBJ1-1	TGTGCCATCAGTGAGGGGGGGGGAGGGACTGAAGCTTTCTTT	CAISEGGGGTEAFF
TRBV6-6	-	-	TRBJ2-1	TGTGCCAGCAGTTACCACGCTAGCAAAGGTGGGGATGAGCAGTTCTTC	CASSYHASKGGDEQFF
TRBV7-9	TRBD1	-	TRBJ2-1	TGTGCCACCGAGTCCGGGACAGGGTACTACAATGAGCAGTTCTTC	CATESGTGYYNEQFF
TRBV6-1	TRBD1	-	TRBJ1-5	TGTGCCAGTTTAGGACAGGGGCAAAGCAATCAGCCCCAGCATTTT	CASLGQGQSNQPQHF
TRBV11-3	TRBD2	-	TRBJ2-5	TGTGCCAGCAGCATGATCTGGACTAGCGAGTCCCAAGAGACCCAGTACTTC	CASSMIWTSESQETQYF
TRBV28	TRBD2	few	TRBJ2-1	TGTGCCAGCAGTTCTTCCGGGACTAGATTTAATGAGCAGTTCTTC	CASSSSGTRFNEQFF
TRBV6-6	TRBD2	-	TRBJ2-3	TGTGCCAGCAATCGACTAGCGGGGATCACAGATACGCAGTATTTT	CASNRLAGITDTQYF
TRBV5-4	-	-	TRBJ1-4	TGTGCCAGCAGCTTTAACCGAGATAATGAAAAACTGTTTTTT	CASSFNRDNEKLFF
TRBV19	-	-	TRBJ1-1	TGTGCCAGTAGTACAGGGGTGAGGACTGAAGCTTTCTTT	CASSTGVRTEAFF